The entry below gives a single T cell receptor beta chain sequence along with its context. The V end lost 4 bases, the J end lost 0 bases, and 13 bases lay between the germline ends. The CDR3 has 15 residues. The germline V gene has CDR1 SGHRS and CDR2 YFSETQ. These data originate in a study of blood T cell repertoires in COVID-19. At the level of the study: Sample material is recorded as cDNA or gDNA derived from T cells, B-cell-depleted T cells, or PBMCs.

Generated by immunoSEQ multiplex PCR, the TCRdb table keeps only in-frame clones and is missing some. The table lists around 130,000 clones, 85% to 90% of them singletons. The clonotype originates from a man aged 50 or older with active or convalescent COVID-19. The source material was peripheral blood. The chain couples TRBV5-1 to TRBJ2-5; TRBD2 might be the D (7 bases). CDR3 bases: TGCGCCAGCAGCGGGGGCGGGGGTAACCAAGAGACCCAGTACTTC. Protein product: CASSGGGGNQETQYF. The entire variable domain, with the rest obtained from reference TRBV5-1 and TRBJ2-5, is as follows: KAGVTQTPRYLIKTRGQQVTLSCSPISGHRSVSWYQQTPGQGLQFLFEYFSETQRNKGNFPGRFSGRQFSNSRSEMNVSTLELGDSALYLCASSGGGGNQETQYFGPGTRLLVL.